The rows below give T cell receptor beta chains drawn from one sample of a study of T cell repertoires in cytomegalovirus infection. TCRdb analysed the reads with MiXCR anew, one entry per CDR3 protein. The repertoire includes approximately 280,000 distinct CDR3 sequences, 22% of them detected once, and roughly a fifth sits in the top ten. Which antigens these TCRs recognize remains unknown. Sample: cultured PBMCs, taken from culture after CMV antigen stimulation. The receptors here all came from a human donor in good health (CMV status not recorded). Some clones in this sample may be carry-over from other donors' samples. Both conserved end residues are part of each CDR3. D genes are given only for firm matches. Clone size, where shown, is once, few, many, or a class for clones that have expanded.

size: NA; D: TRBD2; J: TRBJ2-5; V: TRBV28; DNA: TGTGCCAGCAGTTCAGCGGGAGTGGAGACCCAGTACTTC; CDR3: CASSSAGVETQYF
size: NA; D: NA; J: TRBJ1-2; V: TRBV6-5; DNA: TGTGCCAGCAGTCCACTGGGGGATAGCTATGGCTACACCTTC; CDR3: CASSPLGDSYGYTF
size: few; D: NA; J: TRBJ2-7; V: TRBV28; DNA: TGTGCCAGCACAACAGTGGCCGCCTACGAGCAGTACTTC; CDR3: CASTTVAAYEQYF
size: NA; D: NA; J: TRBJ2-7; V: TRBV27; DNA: TGTGCCAGCAGTCCCGTGGAGGGCTTCCTAGGGGAGCAGTACTTC; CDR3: CASSPVEGFLGEQYF
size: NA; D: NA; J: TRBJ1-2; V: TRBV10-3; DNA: TGTGCCATCAGTGACAGGCGAAACTATGGCTACACCTTC; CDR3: CAISDRRNYGYTF
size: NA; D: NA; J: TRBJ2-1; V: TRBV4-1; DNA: TGCGCCAGCAGTCCATTCGGCGGGAATTCCTACAATGAGCAGTTCTTC; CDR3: CASSPFGGNSYNEQFF
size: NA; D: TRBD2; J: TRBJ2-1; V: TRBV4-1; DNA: TGCGCCAGCAGCCTCGGGACTAGCGGGAACGATGAGCAGTTCTTC; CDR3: CASSLGTSGNDEQFF
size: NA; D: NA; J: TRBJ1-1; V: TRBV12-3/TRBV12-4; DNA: TGTGCCAGCAGCCAACAAAGCTCTGAAGCTTTCTTT; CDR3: CASSQQSSEAFF
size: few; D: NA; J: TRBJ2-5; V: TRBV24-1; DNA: TGTGCCACCAGTGACTGGGCAGAGACCCAGTACTTC; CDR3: CATSDWAETQYF
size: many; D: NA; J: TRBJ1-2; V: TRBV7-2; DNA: TGTGCCAGCAGCCTTGCGGGATCCTATGGCTACACCTTC; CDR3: CASSLAGSYGYTF
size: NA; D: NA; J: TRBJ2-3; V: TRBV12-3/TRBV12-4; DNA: TGTGCCAGCAGTTTCGGGGCAGGGCCGAGCACAGATACGCAGTATTTT; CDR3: CASSFGAGPSTDTQYF
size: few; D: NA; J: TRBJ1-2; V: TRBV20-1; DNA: TGCAGTGCTCCAGGGGCTAACTATGGCTACACCTTC; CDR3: CSAPGANYGYTF
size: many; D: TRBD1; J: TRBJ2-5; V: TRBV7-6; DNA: TGTGCCAGCAGCGGGGATCCAGGGGGCGCGGGAGAGACCCAGTACTTC; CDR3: CASSGDPGGAGETQYF
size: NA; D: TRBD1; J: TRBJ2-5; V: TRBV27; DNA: TGTGCCAGCAGTCGAAAACCGCCGACAGGGGGCCTAGAGACCCAGTACTTC; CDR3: CASSRKPPTGGLETQYF
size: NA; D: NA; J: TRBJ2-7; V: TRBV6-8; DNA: TGTGCCAGCAGTTACCGAACTAGATCCGAGCAGTACTTC; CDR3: CASSYRTRSEQYF
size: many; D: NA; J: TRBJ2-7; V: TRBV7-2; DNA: TGTGCCAGCAGCTTAGCGACGGCTAAACCCTCCTACGAGCAGTACTTC; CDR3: CASSLATAKPSYEQYF
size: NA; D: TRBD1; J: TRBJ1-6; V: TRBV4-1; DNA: TGCGCCAGCAGCCAAGACAGGGGGCTCAATTCACCCCTCCACTTT; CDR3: CASSQDRGLNSPLHF
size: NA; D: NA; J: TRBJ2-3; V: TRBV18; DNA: TGTGCCAGCTCACCCGCCCCCGATCGCACAGATACGCAGTATTTT; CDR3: CASSPAPDRTDTQYF
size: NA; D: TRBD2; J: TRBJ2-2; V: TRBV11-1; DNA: TGTGCCAGCAACCAGCGGGAGCGTAACACCGGGGAGCTGTTTTTT; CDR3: CASNQRERNTGELFF
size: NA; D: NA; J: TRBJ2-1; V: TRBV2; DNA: TGTGCCAGCAGTGAACTACGGGGGCTTGAGCAGTTCTTC; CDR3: CASSELRGLEQFF
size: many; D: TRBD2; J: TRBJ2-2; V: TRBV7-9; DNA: TGTGCCAGCAGCTTAGGGACTAGCGGAAACACCGGGGAGCTGTTTTTT; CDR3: CASSLGTSGNTGELFF
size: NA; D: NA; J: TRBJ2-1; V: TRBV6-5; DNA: TGTGCCAGCAGTTATTCCTGGCAAAACAATGAGCAGTTCTTC; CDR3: CASSYSWQNNEQFF
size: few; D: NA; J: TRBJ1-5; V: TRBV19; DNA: TGTGCCAGTAGTATCGCCGCTTATAGCAATCAGCCCCAGCATTTT; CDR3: CASSIAAYSNQPQHF
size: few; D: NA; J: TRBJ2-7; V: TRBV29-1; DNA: TGCAGCGTTGAAGGGACAGAGTACGAGCAGTACTTC; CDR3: CSVEGTEYEQYF
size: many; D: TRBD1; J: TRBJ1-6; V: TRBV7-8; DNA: TGTGCCAGCAGCTTAGGGGACAGAAATTCACCCCTCCACTTT; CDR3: CASSLGDRNSPLHF
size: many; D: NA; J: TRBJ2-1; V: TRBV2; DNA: TGTGCCAGCAGCCGGGACTTATACAATGAGCAGTTCTTC; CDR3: CASSRDLYNEQFF
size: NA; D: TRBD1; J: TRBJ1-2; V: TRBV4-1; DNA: TGCGCCAGCAGCCAAGATATCGTCCTAGGGACAGGGGATGGCTACACCTTC; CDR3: CASSQDIVLGTGDGYTF
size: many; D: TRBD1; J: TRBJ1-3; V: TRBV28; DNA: TGTGCCAGCAGTTTGTCAGGGGGCCCCTCTGGAAACACCATATATTTT; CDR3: CASSLSGGPSGNTIYF
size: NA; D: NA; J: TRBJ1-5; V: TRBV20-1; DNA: TGCAGTGCTGGACGAGGGGGAGACAATCAGCCCCAGCATTTT; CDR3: CSAGRGGDNQPQHF
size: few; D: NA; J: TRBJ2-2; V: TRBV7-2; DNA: TGTGCCAGCAACCCCGTCGGGAACACCGGGGAGCTGTTTTTT; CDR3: CASNPVGNTGELFF
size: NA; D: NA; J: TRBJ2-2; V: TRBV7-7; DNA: TGTGCTAGCAGCAAACAGGGTGAAGGCACCGGGGAGCTGTTTTTT; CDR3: CASSKQGEGTGELFF
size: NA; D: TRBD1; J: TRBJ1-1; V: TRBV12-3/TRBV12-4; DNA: TGTGCCAGCAGCCCCCATACCGGGGACAGCCGCGGTAAAGCTTTCTTT; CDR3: CASSPHTGDSRGKAFF
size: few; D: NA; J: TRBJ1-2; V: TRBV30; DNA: TGTGCCTGGAGTGTCCTCTTATATGGCTACACCTTC; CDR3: CAWSVLLYGYTF
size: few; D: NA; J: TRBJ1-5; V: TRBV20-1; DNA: TGCAGTGCTAGGTCAGGGGTTAACAATCAGCCCCAGCATTTT; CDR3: CSARSGVNNQPQHF